The clone carrying this TCR beta chain was picked up a small number of times. Germline loops: CDR1 SGHRS, CDR2 YFSETQ. The CDR3 is 14 amino acids. V dropped 4 bases and J dropped 3; count of bases not matched to a gene: 4. This record belongs to a study of blood T cell repertoires in COVID-19. Authors' processing steps: Quantification of nucleated cells was approximated via reference gene primer amplification. Clones were read by immunoSEQ multiplex PCR, and TCRdb kept only the in-frame ones, dropping some. The DNA was the basis for D and trimming; V, J and clone size are from that table. This table has 81,000 or so clones, around four fifths appearing once.

The receptor was isolated from a human donor in a cohort sampled during active COVID-19. The chain links TRBV5-1 to TRBJ2-7; 10 bases fit TRBD1. Sequenced: peripheral blood. Here the CDR3 reads CASSPGQGYYEQYF. CDR3 coding DNA: TGCGCCAGCAGCCCGGGACAGGGGTACTACGAGCAGTACTTC.